This T cell receptor (beta chain) was identified in a study of cytomegalovirus exposure and HLA in healthy donors. The PCR made use of 60 Vbeta and 13 Jbeta primers. Sequencing was performed with immunoSEQ multiplex PCR; in TCRdb, only in-frame clones are kept and a portion is missing. There are under 100,000 clones in the sample; about three quarters occur only once, and around 2.1% lies in the top ten. The CDR3 consists of 14 residues. V gave up 1 base and J gave up 14 bases, with 19 bases separating them. Germline assignment: CDR1 MDHEN and CDR2 SYDVKM. The sequencing input was PBMCs. The TCR comes from a boy younger than 18 in good health and CMV-seronegative. The V gene is TRBV28, the J gene TRBJ2-3; TRBD2 is a possible D gene (6 bases). In DNA form, the CDR3 reads TGTGCCAGCAGTTTATCCCCAGCGGGCCCTCTAGGGTATTTT. Residues: CASSLSPAGPLGYF.